These 16 T cell receptor beta chains were sequenced from one sample in a study of a mutant IDH1 vaccine in newly diagnosed glioma (TCRdb year 2021). The sample's time point label is to be understood as: baseline, week 1 (first vaccination visit). Taken with the paper, the label for treatment or condition translates to: pre-vaccination baseline after standard-of-care therapy. The library came from the immunoSEQ multiplex PCR assay. TCRdb obtained this table from immuneACCESS and retained in-frame rearrangements with V and J assigned. These tables miss some clones; where compared with another copy, unresolved V genes account for less than half of the shortfall, and the remainder is unexplained. The sample table lists 60,000 to 75,000 clones, about 83% of them with a count of one. The ten largest clones represent 4.6% of the sample. The sample consisted of peripheral blood mononuclear cells (PBMCs), taken from a glioma patient treated with radiotherapy, temozolomide or both. These receptors came from a woman between 18 and 29 years old with glioma. Some clones in this sample may be carry-over from other donors' samples.

J is TRBJ2-7 and V is TRBV5-6; D is unresolved. The V gene lost 3 bases and the J gene lost 3 bases, with 19 bases spanning the gap. Germline assignment: CDR1 SGHDT and CDR2 YYEEEE. There are 16 residues in the CDR3. CDR3 DNA sequence: TGTGCCAGCAGCTCCTACGCCCCCGGCCAGCACTACGAGCAGTACTTC. It yields the protein CASSSYAPGQHYEQYF.

The chain joins TRBV4-1 to TRBJ1-1; D is unclear. This CDR3 contains 13 residues. The germline V gene encodes CDR1 MGHRA and CDR2 YSYEKL. Trimming took off 3 bases at V and 1 base at J, with 6 bases between the two ends. CDR3 bases: TGCGCCAGCAGCCAGGGAAAGAACACTGAAGCTTTCTTT. As protein: CASSQGKNTEAFF.

The rearrangement links TRBV5-8 to TRBJ1-6; D is possibly TRBD1 (6 bases). The germline V gene has CDR1 SGHTS and CDR2 YDEGEE. Trimming pared 4 bases from V and 7 bases from J, leaving 21 bases between. The CDR3 spans 17 residues. The CDR3 DNA sequence: TGTGCCAGCAGCCAACAGCGACAGGCTCAGGAAAATTCACCCCTCCACTTT. Translated, it gives CASSQQRQAQENSPLHF. The full variable domain, in which reference TRBV5-8 and TRBJ1-6 provide the parts outside the CDR3, is EAGVTQSPTHLIKTRGQQATLRCSPISGHTSVYWYQQALGLGLQFLLWYDEGEERNRGNFPPRFSGRQFPNYSSELNVNALELEDSALYLCASSQQRQAQENSPLHFGNGTRLTVT.

The chain employs TRBV27 and TRBJ1-1; no definite D call. This CDR3 has 14 residues. V shed 5 bases and J shed 4 bases, with 14 bases lying between them. Germline V gives CDR1 MNHEY, CDR2 SMNVEV (reference sequence). CDR3 in amino acids: CASSAVSAVTEAFF. The CDR3 coding sequence is TGTGCCAGCAGTGCCGTCTCAGCGGTCACTGAAGCTTTCTTT.

The rearrangement uses TRBV2 and TRBJ1-3; unclear D gene. CDR3 size: 14 residues. Trimming pared 6 bases from V and 2 bases from J, leaving 11 bases between. The germline CDR1 and CDR2 sequences are SNHLY and FYNNEI. The CDR3 DNA reads as TGTGCCAGCAGGGGATTTGTTACTGGAAACACCATATATTTT. Translating it yields CASRGFVTGNTIYF.

The gene calls are TRBV2 and TRBJ2-3; 13 nucleotides agree with TRBD2. V gave up 7 bases and J gave up 0 bases; unmatched junction bases: 4. The CDR3 length is 16 residues. In germline, CDR1 is SNHLY, CDR2 FYNNEI. The CDR3 bases are TGTGCCAGCATAGGACTAGCGGGGGCTAGCACAGATACGCAGTATTTT. This codes for CASIGLAGASTDTQYF.

The gene calls are TRBV28 and TRBJ2-7; TRBD1 aligns across 9 bases. The V segment lost 0 bases and the J segment 1 base; nucleotides outside the gene matches: 1. CDR3 length equals 15 residues. Germline values: CDR1 MDHEN, CDR2 SYDVKM. CDR3 residues: CASSLWGTGSYEQYF. The CDR3, as DNA: TGTGCCAGCAGTTTATGGGGGACAGGGTCCTACGAGCAGTACTTC. The variable domain in full, completed from reference TRBV28 and TRBJ2-7, reads DVKVTQSSRYLVKRTGEKVFLECVQDMDHENMFWYRQDPGLGLRLIYFSYDVKMKEKGDIPEGYSVSREKKERFSLILESASTNQTSMYLCASSLWGTGSYEQYFGPGTRLTVT.

In DNA form, the CDR3 reads TGCAGCGTTCTAGGGAGACTGAACACTGAAGCTTTCTTT. As protein: CSVLGRLNTEAFF. This sequence joins TRBV29-1 and TRBJ1-1, with D hard to call. The germline V gene encodes CDR1 SQVTM and CDR2 ANQGSEA. The CDR3 has 13 amino acids. V lost 5 bases and J 0 bases, leaving 10 bases between the germline ends.

This chain uses TRBV27 with TRBJ2-1; D may be TRBD1 (5 bases). V was cut by 6 bases and J by 3 bases, with 9 bases left in between. Germline V gives CDR1 MNHEY, CDR2 SMNVEV (reference sequence). The CDR3 consists of 13 residues. The CDR3 here is CASRDTNYNEQFF. For the CDR3, the DNA is TGTGCCAGCAGGGACACCAACTACAATGAGCAGTTCTTC.

This chain joins TRBV6-5 and TRBJ1-1, with D possibly being TRBD1 (6 bases). The CDR3 is made up of 16 amino acids. CDR1 and CDR2 from the germline V gene are MNHEY and SVGAGI. The V end was cut by 0 bases, the J end by 1 base, with 12 bases between. The CDR3 nucleotides read TGTGCCAGCAGTTACTCAACAGGAGGGGGGAACACTGAAGCTTTCTTT. This gives the protein CASSYSTGGGNTEAFF.

The chain joins TRBV11-3 to TRBJ2-1; TRBD1 matches 8 bases. J lost 3 bases, V lost 3 bases, and 1 base had no gene match. The V gene's germline CDR1 is SGHNT and CDR2 YENEEA. This CDR3 has 14 residues. This CDR3 is CASSFGQGYNEQFF. The CDR3 DNA reads TGTGCCAGCAGCTTCGGACAGGGCTACAATGAGCAGTTCTTC.

The rearrangement uses TRBV30 and TRBJ1-5, with TRBD1 identical over 7 bases. The J segment lost 5 bases and the V segment lost 3 bases, leaving 7 bases of the junction unmatched. Germline-derived CDR1 and CDR2 are GTSNPN and SVGIG (reference sequence). The CDR3 totals 14 residues. As DNA, the CDR3 is TGTGCCTGGAGGGTTAAGGGGGCTGATCAGCCCCAGCATTTT. Its protein product is CAWRVKGADQPQHF.

The gene calls are TRBV7-6 and TRBJ1-1, with a weak D call TRBD1 (6 bases). Trimming took 3 bases from V and 1 from J, leaving 18 bases between them. Germline V gene data show CDR1 as SGHVS and CDR2 as FNYEAQ. The CDR3 spans 17 residues. The chain's CDR3 is CASSFEGRGPPNTEAFF. The CDR3 DNA follows: TGTGCCAGCAGCTTTGAGGGCCGGGGGCCCCCGAACACTGAAGCTTTCTTT.

The chain employs TRBV5-6 and TRBJ1-1; D ambiguous. Trimming took off 4 bases at V and 6 bases at J, with 16 bases between the two ends. Germline V CDR1 and CDR2: SGHDT, YYEEEE. The CDR3 sequence is 14 residues long. The CDR3 reads CASSPNMWVSEAFF. As DNA, the CDR3 is TGTGCCAGCAGCCCAAACATGTGGGTCTCTGAAGCTTTCTTT. Drawing the rest from reference TRBV5-6 and TRBJ1-1, the complete variable domain is DAGVTQSPTHLIKTRGQQVTLRCSPKSGHDTVSWYQQALGQGPQFIFQYYEEEERQRGNFPDRFSGHQFPNYSSELNVNALLLGDSALYLCASSPNMWVSEAFFGQGTRLTVV.

The chain carries TRBV10-1 and TRBJ2-1, with D possibly matching TRBD2 (5 bases). CDR3 length equals 12 residues. Per the germline V gene, CDR1 is WNHNN and CDR2 is SYGVQD (reference sequence). Trimming removed 4 bases at V and 8 bases at J, with 9 bases between. CDR3 residues: CASSGTLDEQFF. The CDR3 coding sequence is TGCGCCAGCAGTGGGACTTTGGATGAGCAGTTCTTC.

The CDR3 bases are TGCGCCAGCAGGGGTGGGCCGCCGGGAGATACGCAGTATTTT. This encodes CASRGGPPGDTQYF. The chain is built from TRBV5-1 and TRBJ2-3, with D hard to call. CDR1 is SGHRS and CDR2 is YFSETQ in the germline V gene. The CDR3 has 14 amino acids. The V and J ends lost 5 bases and 5 bases respectively, with 15 bases between them.